This TCR beta chain came from a study of blood T cells in healthy people across ages. J was trimmed by 0 bases and V by 6 bases; bases with no gene match: 16. The CDR3 is 20 amino acids. Germline CDR1 and CDR2: SNHLY and FYNNEI. Per sample, a minimum of 6 million PBMCs were isolated. Through a sample-barcoded 5' primer and a J-beta primer mix, a second PCR was run for 7 to 11 cycles. Using its own MiXCR run on the 5' RACE reads, TCRdb lists one record per CDR3 protein. The sample has 1,100,000 or so distinct CDR3 sequences, 35% to 50% seen once. The material sequenced was blood. The origin of this receptor is a woman aged 55 to 70 in good health. The chain links TRBV2 to TRBJ2-1; 11 bases align to TRBD2. CDR3 sequence (DNA): TGTGCCAGCAGCCCGGTGGTAGCGGGAGGGATCGTCAGCTCCTACAATGAGCAGTTCTTC. Its protein is CASSPVVAGGIVSSYNEQFF. Looking up the rest from reference TRBV2 and TRBJ2-1 gives the full variable domain: EPEVTQTPSHQVTQMGQEVILRCVPISNHLYFYWYRQILGQKVEFLVSFYNNEISEKSEIFDDQFSVERPDGSNFTLKIRSTKLEDSAMYFCASSPVVAGGIVSSYNEQFFGPGTRLTVL.